The 27 T cell receptor beta chains presented below share a single source sample, sequenced in a study of shared clonotypes between healthy human individuals (dated by TCRdb to 2018 to 2020). The library was prepared using the immunoSEQ multiplex PCR assay. TCRdb limited this immuneACCESS table to in-frame rearrangements with V and J called. A share of clones is missing; checked studies link under half to unresolved V genes, and the rest is unexplained. This sample gives 950,000 to 1,100,000 clones in total; roughly 70% of them show up just once. The biggest ten clones account for roughly 1.5% of the sample. Sequenced: memory CD4+ T cells sorted from blood. The cell subset or site label on this specimen signifies: CD45RA-negative fraction. The source is a young man in good health.

This chain uses TRBV2 with TRBJ2-1; TRBD1 matches at 10 bases. The CDR3 is 15 amino acids. Trimming took 4 bases from V and 8 from J; bases not matched to a gene: 8. Looked up from germline, CDR1 is SNHLY and CDR2 is FYNNEI. This CDR3 is CASSVGQGGIHEQFF. CDR3 DNA sequence: TGTGCCAGCAGTGTAGGACAGGGGGGTATCCATGAGCAGTTCTTC.

This clone was observed a single time. The rearrangement uses TRBV19 and TRBJ1-1; 10 bases are shared with TRBD1. Trimming removed 6 bases from V and 1 base from J; junction bases left unmatched: 11. This CDR3 contains 17 residues. Germline V gene data show CDR1 as LNHDA and CDR2 as SQIVND (reference sequence). CDR3 residues: CASRSGTGELRNTEAFF. CDR3 sequence (DNA): TGTGCCAGTAGATCCGGGACAGGGGAGTTAAGGAACACTGAAGCTTTCTTT. Filled out from reference TRBV19 and TRBJ1-1, the complete variable domain reads DGGITQSPKYLFRKEGQNVTLSCEQNLNHDAMYWYRQDPGQGLRLIYYSQIVNDFQKGDIAEGYSVSREKKESFPLTVTSAQKNPTAFYLCASRSGTGELRNTEAFFGQGTRLTVV.

V is TRBV19 and J is TRBJ1-2; 7 bases are shared with TRBD1. The CDR3 runs to 15 residues. Germline V lookup: CDR1 LNHDA, CDR2 SQIVND (reference sequence). After removal of 5 bases from V and 4 bases from J, the junction contained 10 bases not matched to a gene. The CDR3 DNA sequence: TGTGCCAGTAGTCTCCGACAGGGTTGGGGCTATGGCTACACCTTC. It is translated as CASSLRQGWGYGYTF.

The chain links TRBV28 to TRBJ1-2, with D perhaps matching TRBD1 (6 bases). Germline CDR1 reads MDHEN; CDR2 reads SYDVKM. V was shortened by 3 bases and J by 8 bases, with 10 bases between the two germline ends. The CDR3 extends over 12 amino acids. The CDR3 loop reads CASSLKGEGYTF. The CDR3 nucleotides are TGTGCCAGCAGTTTGAAGGGGGAGGGCTACACCTTC.

The rearrangement links TRBV6-9 to TRBJ1-2, with no clear D. Looked up from germline, CDR1 is MNHGY and CDR2 is SVAAGI. The CDR3 covers 13 residues. Trimming shortened V by 2 bases and J by 4 bases, and 8 bases separated the two germline ends. The CDR3 loop is CASSYPEAYGYTF. Here the CDR3 DNA reads TGTGCCAGCAGTTATCCCGAGGCCTATGGCTACACCTTC.

Notes on this clone: This may arise from a read error, as a much more abundant clone is one base away. The chain carries TRBV5-8 and TRBJ2-7; 9 bases are a match to TRBD1. The CDR3 spans 14 residues. V shed 2 bases, J shed 2 bases, and the junction held 2 bases outside the gene matches. Germline V gene sequence: CDR1 SGHTS, CDR2 YDEGEE. This CDR3 reads CASSLGTGPYEQYF. The DNA of the CDR3 is TGTGCCAGCAGCTTAGGGACAGGGCCCTACGAGCAGTACTTC. Full variable domain (remainder filled in from reference TRBV5-8 and TRBJ2-7): EAGVTQSPTHLIKTRGQQATLRCSPISGHTSVYWYQQALGLGLQFLLWYDEGEERNRGNFPPRFSGRQFPNYSSELNVNALELEDSALYLCASSLGTGPYEQYFGPGTRLTVT.

Note on this clone: Other DNA sequences within the sample encode an identical CDR3. J is TRBJ1-2 and V is TRBV5-6; D possibly corresponds to TRBD1 (5 bases). CDR3 length equals 12 residues. Germline CDR1 SGHDT, CDR2 YYEEEE. V lost 1 base to trimming and J lost 6 bases, with 7 bases between them. The CDR3 sequence: CASSLLGDGYTF. DNA of the CDR3: TGTGCCAGCAGCTTGCTGGGGGATGGCTACACCTTC.

This clone occurred a few times. V and J are TRBV6-1 and TRBJ2-3, with D perhaps matching TRBD1 or TRBD2 (5 bases each). The length of the CDR3 is 13 residues. Trimming pared 4 bases from V and 0 bases from J, leaving 5 bases between. In germline, CDR1 is MNHNS, CDR2 SASEGT. CDR3 coding DNA: TGTGCCAGCAGTGGGGACAGCACAGATACGCAGTATTTT. Its translation: CASSGDSTDTQYF.

This clone has a handful of counts. This CDR3 is also generated by other DNA sequences in the sample. The genes are TRBV2 and TRBJ2-3; 7 nucleotides line up with TRBD1. Germline V gene lookup returns CDR1 SNHLY and CDR2 FYNNEI. The J segment lost 0 bases and the V segment lost 3 bases, leaving 3 bases of the junction unmatched. The CDR3 extends over 15 amino acids. DNA for the CDR3: TGTGCCAGCAGTGACAGGGGGAGAAGCACAGATACGCAGTATTTT. As protein: CASSDRGRSTDTQYF.

The J gene is TRBJ2-2, the V gene TRBV5-5; D uncertain. The length of the CDR3 is 16 residues. CDR1 is SGHKS, CDR2 YYEKEE, per germline (reference sequence). V gave up 0 bases and J gave up 0 bases, with 9 bases separating them. In DNA, the CDR3 is TGTGCCAGCAGCTTGGCCGTGCTCGCGAACACCGGGGAGCTGTTTTTT. Translated: CASSLAVLANTGELFF.

There are a few counts of this clone. Other nucleotide sequences in the sample specify the same CDR3. This chain uses TRBV5-1 with TRBJ2-2; D remains unclear. Germline V gene data show CDR1 as SGHRS and CDR2 as YFSETQ. The CDR3 runs to 13 residues. The V and J ends lost 0 bases and 4 bases respectively, with 4 bases between them. The CDR3 is CASSLGVTGELFF. In nucleotides, the CDR3 is TGCGCCAGCAGCTTGGGTGTCACCGGGGAGCTGTTTTTT. The variable domain in full, with the rest retrieved from reference TRBV5-1 and TRBJ2-2, is KAGVTQTPRYLIKTRGQQVTLSCSPISGHRSVSWYQQTPGQGLQFLFEYFSETQRNKGNFPGRFSGRQFSNSRSEMNVSTLELGDSALYLCASSLGVTGELFFGEGSRLTVL.

The V gene is TRBV19, the J gene TRBJ1-1, with TRBD1 as a possible D gene (5 bases). Trimming took 8 bases from V and 3 from J, leaving 13 bases between them. Germline V gives CDR1 LNHDA, CDR2 SQIVND (reference sequence). CDR3 length equals 13 residues. The CDR3, as DNA: TGTGCCAGTTGTGACAGCCTTGACACTGAAGCTTTCTTT. As protein: CASCDSLDTEAFF.

J is TRBJ1-1 and V is TRBV28; maybe TRBD1 (5 bases). CDR1 MDHEN and CDR2 SYDVKM come from the germline V gene. This CDR3 spans 15 amino acids. Between the trimmed V and J ends, which lost 3 bases and 4 bases, there was a span of 15 bases. CDR3 loop: CASSFKRGATTEAFF. The CDR3 DNA reads as TGTGCCAGCAGTTTTAAGCGCGGGGCAACCACTGAAGCTTTCTTT.

The V and J genes are TRBV10-3 and TRBJ1-2; D is possibly TRBD1 (6 bases). The CDR3 consists of 16 residues. Trimming took off 10 bases at V and 5 bases at J, with 26 bases between the two ends. In germline, CDR1 is ENHRY, CDR2 SYGVKD. DNA for the CDR3: TGTGCCACCCGATTCGGGACTGGGGGCGCAGAGTATGGCTACACCTTC. This translates into CATRFGTGGAEYGYTF.

The V call is TRBV18, the J call TRBJ2-6; D is ambiguous. From germline, CDR1 is KGHSH and CDR2 LQKENI. The CDR3 is made up of 17 amino acids. V lost 0 bases and J lost 2, with 11 bases in between. CDR3 nucleotide sequence: TGTGCCAGCTCACCACCGGCGGCTACGACTGGGGCCAACGTCCTGACTTTC. It translates to CASSPPAATTGANVLTF.

The V gene is TRBV30, the J gene TRBJ1-1; D is uncertain. V shed 5 bases and J shed 4 bases, with 11 bases lying between them. Per germline, CDR1 GTSNPN and CDR2 SVGIG (reference sequence). The CDR3 spans 12 residues. CDR3 protein: CAWEGLGTEAFF. As DNA, the CDR3 is TGTGCCTGGGAGGGTCTCGGCACTGAAGCTTTCTTT. The full variable domain, completed using reference TRBV30 and TRBJ1-1, is SQTIHQWPATLVQPVGSPLSLECTVEGTSNPNLYWYRQAAGRGLQLLFYSVGIGQISSEVPQNLSASRPQDRQFILSSKKLLLSDSGFYLCAWEGLGTEAFFGQGTRLTVV.

This chain connects TRBV2 to TRBJ2-3; 8 bases fit TRBD1. CDR3 size: 17 residues. V gave up 1 base and J gave up 3 bases; unmatched junction bases: 9. CDR1 is SNHLY, CDR2 FYNNEI, per germline. CDR3 coding DNA: TGTGCCAGCAGTGAAGGGGGGCTAGGACAGGGTACAGATACGCAGTATTTT. This encodes CASSEGGLGQGTDTQYF. The variable domain in full, completed from reference TRBV2 and TRBJ2-3, reads EPEVTQTPSHQVTQMGQEVILRCVPISNHLYFYWYRQILGQKVEFLVSFYNNEISEKSEIFDDQFSVERPDGSNFTLKIRSTKLEDSAMYFCASSEGGLGQGTDTQYFGPGTRLTVL.

This clone was found a few times. The rearrangement links TRBV6-1 to TRBJ2-7; maybe TRBD1 (6 bases). This CDR3 contains 15 residues. V was cut by 6 bases and J by 0 bases, with 15 bases left in between. Germline CDR1 is MNHNS and CDR2 is SASEGT. The CDR3 is CASRAGTLPSYEQYF. The CDR3 DNA sequence: TGTGCCAGCAGGGCCGGGACACTGCCCTCCTACGAGCAGTACTTC.

There are many counts of this clone. The V call is TRBV18, the J call TRBJ2-7; no definite D call. The CDR3 runs to 14 residues. The germline gives CDR1 KGHSH, CDR2 LQKENI. Deletions cut 3 bases from V and 0 bases from J, with 9 bases between. The CDR3 is CASSPEADSYEQYF. DNA for the CDR3: TGTGCCAGCTCACCTGAGGCAGACTCCTACGAGCAGTACTTC.

The rearrangement joins TRBV10-3 to TRBJ2-1, with a tentative D call TRBD2 (8 bases). The CDR3 has 15 residues. Germline lookup yields CDR1 ENHRY and CDR2 SYGVKD. Deletions cut 7 bases from V and 3 bases from J, with 16 bases between. The chain's CDR3 is CAITGGDRVYNEQFF. In DNA, the CDR3 is TGTGCCATCACGGGAGGGGACAGAGTCTACAATGAGCAGTTCTTC.

This chain connects TRBV5-1 to TRBJ1-4; 10 nucleotides line up with TRBD1. J was trimmed by 5 bases and V by 1 base; bases with no gene match: 2. This CDR3 is built from 15 residues. Germline-derived CDR1 and CDR2 are SGHRS and YFSETQ. The CDR3 DNA reads as TGCGCCAGCAGCTTGATGGGACAGGGGAATGAAAAACTGTTTTTT. As protein: CASSLMGQGNEKLFF.

As for this clone: This same CDR3 is encoded by further DNA sequences in the sample. J is TRBJ1-1 and V is TRBV10-3, with D unclear. CDR1 and CDR2 from the germline V gene are ENHRY and SYGVKD. The CDR3 is 14 residues long. With 5 bases removed from V and 0 bases from J, the gap between germline ends came to 10 bases. The CDR3 coding sequence is TGTGCCATCAGTTTGACTGGAATGAACACTGAAGCTTTCTTT. Translation gives CAISLTGMNTEAFF.

This chain links TRBV19 with TRBJ1-3; D ambiguous. Germline assignment: CDR1 LNHDA and CDR2 SQIVND (reference sequence). V dropped 3 bases and J dropped 0 bases, with 3 bases sitting between them. The CDR3 totals 13 residues. The CDR3 reads CASSIDSGNTIYF. The CDR3 region has the DNA TGTGCCAGTAGTATTGACTCTGGAAACACCATATATTTT.

This clone appeared once. This chain links TRBV2 with TRBJ2-1; TRBD2 matches at 12 bases. The V gene's germline CDR1 is SNHLY and CDR2 FYNNEI. The CDR3 is 15 residues long. J lost 8 bases, V lost 5 bases, and 7 bases had no gene match. The CDR3 nucleotides read TGTGCCAGCAGTCTCCTAGCGGGGGGGGCCCATGAGCAGTTCTTC. Its protein is CASSLLAGGAHEQFF.

The gene calls are TRBV9 and TRBJ2-3; 10 bases line up with TRBD2. Germline-derived CDR1 and CDR2 are SGDLS and YYNGEE. CDR3 size: 18 residues. V trimming: 0 bases; J trimming: 0 bases; junction bases outside the gene matches: 7. CDR3 nucleotide sequence: TGTGCCAGCAGCGTAGGGGAGCGGGGGGGCCGGAGCACAGATACGCAGTATTTT. It yields the protein CASSVGERGGRSTDTQYF.

The chain couples TRBV6-5 to TRBJ1-1, with D uncertain. Germline CDR1 and CDR2: MNHEY and SVGAGI. The CDR3 is 13 amino acids. Deletions cut 6 bases from V and 1 base from J, with 9 bases between. DNA of the CDR3: TGTGCCAGCAGACAGACCAAGAACACTGAAGCTTTCTTT. The encoded protein is CASRQTKNTEAFF.

The rearrangement links TRBV19 to TRBJ2-6, with 11 bases aligning to TRBD1. Trimming at V came to 9 bases and at J to 2 bases, leaving 6 bases not matched to a gene. CDR1 is LNHDA, CDR2 SQIVND, per germline (reference sequence). CDR3 length: 16 amino acids. CDR3 coding DNA: TGTGCCAGCGCCCGGGACAGGGGGGCTGGGGCCAACGTCCTGACTTTC. Residues: CASARDRGAGANVLTF.